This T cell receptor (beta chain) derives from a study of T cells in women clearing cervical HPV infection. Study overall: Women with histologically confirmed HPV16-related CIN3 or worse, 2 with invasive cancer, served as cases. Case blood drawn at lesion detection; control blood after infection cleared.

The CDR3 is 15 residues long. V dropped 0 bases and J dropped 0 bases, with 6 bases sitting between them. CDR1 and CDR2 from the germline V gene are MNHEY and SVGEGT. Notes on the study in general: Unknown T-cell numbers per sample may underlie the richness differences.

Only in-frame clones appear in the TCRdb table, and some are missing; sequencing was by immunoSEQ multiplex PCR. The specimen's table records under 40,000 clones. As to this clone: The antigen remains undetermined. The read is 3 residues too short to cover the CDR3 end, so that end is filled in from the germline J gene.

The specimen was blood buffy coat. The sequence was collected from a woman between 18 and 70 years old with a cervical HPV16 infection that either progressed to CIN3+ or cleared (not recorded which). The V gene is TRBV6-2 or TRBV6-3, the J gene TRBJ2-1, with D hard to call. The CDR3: CASSYSLSSYNEQFF. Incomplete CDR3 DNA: TGTGCCAGCAGTTACTCCCTAAGCTCCTACAATGAG.